This T cell receptor (beta chain) was identified during a study of control samples from healthy donors and cancer patients. V lost 7 bases to trimming and J lost 6 bases, with 20 bases between them. The CDR3 contains 15 residues. Germline CDR1 reads ENHRY; CDR2 reads SYGVKD. Using immunoSEQ multiplex PCR, the repertoire was profiled, and TCRdb retains in-frame clones only, with some absent. The sample has roughly 170,000 clones; about 93% are singletons. The V gene is TRBV10-3, the J gene TRBJ2-3, with unresolved D. The sequence came from a woman aged 55-69 years in good health. Material: blood. The CDR3 coding sequence is TGTGCCATCAATGCCGATTCTAGTTCAACGGATACGCAGTATTTT. Translating gives CAINADSSSTDTQYF.